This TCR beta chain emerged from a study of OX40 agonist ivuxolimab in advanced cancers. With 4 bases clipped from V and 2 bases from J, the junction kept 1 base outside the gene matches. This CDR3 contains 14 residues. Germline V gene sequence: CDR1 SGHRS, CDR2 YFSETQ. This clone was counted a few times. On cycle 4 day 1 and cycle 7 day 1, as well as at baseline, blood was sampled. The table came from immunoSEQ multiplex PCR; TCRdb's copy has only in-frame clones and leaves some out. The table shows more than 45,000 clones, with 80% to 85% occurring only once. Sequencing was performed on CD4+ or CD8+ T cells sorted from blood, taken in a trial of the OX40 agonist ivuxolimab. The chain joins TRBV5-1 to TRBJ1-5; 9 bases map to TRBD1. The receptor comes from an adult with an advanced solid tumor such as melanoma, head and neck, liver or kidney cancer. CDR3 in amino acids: CASSRTGGNQPQHF. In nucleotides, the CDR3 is TGCGCCAGCAGCCGGACAGGGGGCAATCAGCCCCAGCATTTT.